The 30 T cell receptor beta chains listed next were all sequenced from one sample in a study of graft-versus-host responses after intestinal transplantation. These receptors' targets are unknown. Data came from immunoSEQ multiplex PCR; TCRdb stores just in-frame clones and leaves some out. The sample contains tens of thousands of clones, approximately 88% of which appear only once. Specimen: unstimulated CD4+ T cells sorted from spleen or lymph node cells, collected before intestinal transplant. These receptors were obtained from a human donor who received an intestinal transplant.

The chain has TRBV28 and TRBJ1-5; 8 nucleotides agree with TRBD1. Germline V gene data show CDR1 as MDHEN and CDR2 as SYDVKM. This CDR3 is built from 15 residues. Trimming took 4 bases from V and 4 from J; bases not matched to a gene: 6. The CDR3 region is CASSSRRTGNQPQHF. DNA for the CDR3: TGTGCCAGCAGTTCGCGTCGGACAGGGAATCAGCCCCAGCATTTT.

This sequence joins TRBV7-8 and TRBJ2-7; TRBD2 is a possible D gene (6 bases). The V end lost 3 bases, the J end lost 0 bases, and 12 bases lay between the germline ends. The germline gives CDR1 SGHVS, CDR2 FQNEAQ. CDR3 length: 15 residues. This CDR3 reads CASSLERVSSYEQYF. The DNA for the CDR3 is TGTGCCAGCAGCTTGGAGCGGGTCAGCTCCTACGAGCAGTACTTC.

The V call is TRBV5-4, the J call TRBJ1-1, with no clear D. Germline CDR1 is SGHNT and CDR2 is YYREEE (reference sequence). The length of the CDR3 is 13 residues. The V and J ends lost 0 bases and 2 bases respectively, with 5 bases between them. CDR3 coding DNA: TGTGCCAGCAGCTTGGAACAAAACACTGAAGCTTTCTTT. Translated, it gives CASSLEQNTEAFF.

The chain joins TRBV9 to TRBJ1-2, with 7 bases matching TRBD1. Germline CDR1 is SGDLS and CDR2 is YYNGEE. This CDR3 spans 13 amino acids. V lost 7 bases to trimming and J lost 4 bases; unmatched junction nucleotides: 7. The DNA of the CDR3 is TGTGCCAGCGGTCAGGGGGTCGGCTATGGCTACACCTTC. The encoded protein is CASGQGVGYGYTF.

The sample holds one count of this clone. The rearrangement joins TRBV7-9 to TRBJ2-5; 9 bases line up with TRBD2. Germline-derived CDR1 and CDR2 are SEHNR and FQNEAQ (reference sequence). The CDR3 runs to 14 residues. V lost 4 bases to trimming and J lost 5 bases; unmatched junction nucleotides: 5. The CDR3 nucleotides read TGTGCCAGCAGCTCAGCGGGAGGATTGGAGACCCAGTACTTC. Translating gives CASSSAGGLETQYF.

V usage is TRBV5-1 and J usage is TRBJ2-5, with D possibly matching TRBD1 (5 bases). V was shortened by 2 bases and J by 2 bases, with 7 bases between the two germline ends. The germline V gene encodes CDR1 SGHRS and CDR2 YFSETQ. The CDR3 contains 13 residues. Here the CDR3 reads CASSFRGQETQYF. CDR3 sequence (DNA): TGCGCCAGCAGCTTTAGGGGACAAGAGACCCAGTACTTC.

This chain uses TRBV13 with TRBJ2-3; the match to TRBD2 covers 7 bases. Germline V gene lookup returns CDR1 PRHDT and CDR2 FYEKMQ (reference sequence). This CDR3 has 15 residues. V shed 4 bases and J 1 base; nucleotides not matched to a gene: 5. The CDR3 is CASSSQGLGTDTQYF. The CDR3 nucleotides read TGTGCCAGCAGCTCACAAGGACTAGGCACAGATACGCAGTATTTT.

This clone was counted only a few times. The chain uses TRBV6-5 and TRBJ2-5; D perhaps matches TRBD1 (7 bases). There are 14 residues in the CDR3. V lost 7 bases and J lost 4, with 16 bases in between. Germline CDR1 MNHEY, CDR2 SVGAGI. In DNA, the CDR3 is TGTGCCAGCAAGGGAGGCAGGGGGAGAGAGACCCAGTACTTC. Encoded protein: CASKGGRGRETQYF.

The gene calls are TRBV5-1 and TRBJ2-3; D is perhaps TRBD2 (5 bases). Germline CDR1 reads SGHRS; CDR2 reads YFSETQ. The V gene lost 4 bases and the J gene lost 2 bases, with 14 bases spanning the gap. This CDR3 contains 15 residues. The CDR3 loop is CASSPRTSLTDTQYF. The CDR3 DNA is TGCGCCAGCAGCCCGCGGACTTCGCTCACAGATACGCAGTATTTT.

This sequence joins TRBV2 and TRBJ2-7; the D gene is possibly TRBD1 (6 bases). The V gene lost 4 bases and the J gene lost 0 bases, with 13 bases spanning the gap. The CDR3 is made up of 15 amino acids. Germline lookup yields CDR1 SNHLY and CDR2 FYNNEI. This chain's CDR3 is CASSADSTSSYEQYF. CDR3 DNA: TGTGCCAGCAGTGCGGACAGCACAAGCTCCTACGAGCAGTACTTC.

Concerning this clone itself: The junction shows a germline mismatch at one end, possibly a read error. The J gene is TRBJ2-5, the V gene TRBV6-1; 7 nucleotides agree with TRBD1. The germline V gene encodes CDR1 MNHNS and CDR2 SASEGT. The CDR3 is 14 residues long. The CDR3 sequence is CASRLGQKQEAQYF. The CDR3, as DNA: TGTGCCAGCAGATTGGGACAGAAACAAGAGGCCCAGTACTTC.

This chain's CDR3 is CASSQPGLADNEQFF. Here the CDR3 DNA reads TGTGCCAGCAGTCAGCCGGGACTAGCGGACAATGAGCAGTTCTTC. This chain uses TRBV27 with TRBJ2-1, with 11 positions matching TRBD2. Losses at the gene ends were 5 bases for V and 5 bases for J; bases not matched to a gene: 5. Germline V CDR1 and CDR2: MNHEY, SMNVEV (reference sequence). The CDR3 covers 15 residues.

The J gene is TRBJ2-3, the V gene TRBV6-1; D possibly corresponds to TRBD2 (5 bases). Trimming removed 5 bases at V and 3 bases at J, with 12 bases between. There are 14 residues in the CDR3. CDR1 and CDR2 from the germline V gene are MNHNS and SASEGT. In DNA, the CDR3 is TGTGCCAGCAGTCCCTCGGGGAAGACAGATACGCAGTATTTT. Translation: CASSPSGKTDTQYF.

The chain has TRBV5-1 and TRBJ1-1; TRBD1 matches at 8 bases. Germline trimming cut 2 bases from V and 1 base from J; bases unmatched to any gene: 13. Germline values: CDR1 SGHRS, CDR2 YFSETQ. CDR3 length equals 18 residues. CDR3 residues: CASSFHPGGRRENTEAFF. In nucleotides, the CDR3 is TGCGCCAGCAGCTTTCACCCAGGGGGCAGGCGGGAGAACACTGAAGCTTTCTTT.

This clone is categorized as medium-sized. The chain is built from TRBV28 and TRBJ2-2, with 9 bases lining up with TRBD1. V lost 6 bases, J lost 6 bases, and 8 bases stayed unmatched. The CDR3 spans 15 residues. Germline V gives CDR1 MDHEN, CDR2 SYDVKM. DNA for the CDR3: TGTGCCAGCAGCACTACAGGGGGCGAGTCCGGGGAGCTGTTTTTT. This sequence encodes CASSTTGGESGELFF.

J is TRBJ2-2 and V is TRBV2; 7 bases map to TRBD1. CDR3 length: 14 amino acids. The V gene's germline CDR1 is SNHLY and CDR2 FYNNEI. V shed 2 bases, J shed 7 bases, and the junction held 4 bases outside the gene matches. The CDR3 region is CASSEYRGIGELFF. CDR3 nucleotide sequence: TGTGCCAGCAGTGAATACAGGGGAATCGGGGAGCTGTTTTTT.

CDR3 in amino acids: CASSLLQAGTYNSPLHF. The DNA for the CDR3 is TGTGCCAGCAGTTTATTACAGGCGGGGACCTATAATTCACCCCTCCACTTT. This sequence joins TRBV28 and TRBJ1-6; possible D gene TRBD1, 5 bases. Germline V gene data show CDR1 as MDHEN and CDR2 as SYDVKM. The CDR3 consists of 17 residues. The V end was cut by 1 base, the J end by 2 bases, with 12 bases between.

The chain combines TRBV9 with TRBJ2-3; 12 bases are shared with TRBD1. Germline-derived CDR1 and CDR2 are SGDLS and YYNGEE. Trimming took 3 bases from V and 6 from J; bases not matched to a gene: 11. This CDR3 has 17 residues. DNA of the CDR3: TGTGCCAGCAGCGCCCCTACCGGGACAGGGGGCGTTGATACGCAGTATTTT. It codes for CASSAPTGTGGVDTQYF.

CDR3 region: CAGSESSGGWADTQYF. For the CDR3, the DNA is TGTGCCGGATCAGAGTCTAGCGGGGGCTGGGCAGATACGCAGTATTTT. This chain joins TRBV2 and TRBJ2-3; 10 positions agree with TRBD2. The germline V gene encodes CDR1 SNHLY and CDR2 FYNNEI. The CDR3 extends over 16 amino acids. Trimming cost V 11 bases and J 4 bases; bases outside gene matches: 15. The full variable domain, rest sourced from reference TRBV2 and TRBJ2-3, is EPEVTQTPSHQVTQMGQEVILRCVPISNHLYFYWYRQILGQKVEFLVSFYNNEISEKSEIFDDQFSVERPDGSNFTLKIRSTKLEDSAMYFCAGSESSGGWADTQYFGPGTRLTVL.

The chain combines TRBV6-5 with TRBJ1-2; D gene ambiguous. Trimming pared 2 bases from V and 7 bases from J, leaving 17 bases between. The germline V gene encodes CDR1 MNHEY and CDR2 SVGAGI. This CDR3 contains 15 residues. CDR3 nucleotides: TGTGCCAGCAGTTACCTGGGAGGCGGAGGCGGTGGCTACACCTTC. It specifies CASSYLGGGGGGYTF.

The chain links TRBV30 to TRBJ1-2; D might be TRBD1 (5 bases). Germline values: CDR1 GTSNPN, CDR2 SVGIG (reference sequence). The CDR3 length is 17 residues. Trimming stripped 2 bases from V and 2 bases from J, with 21 bases between. In DNA form, the CDR3 reads TGTGCCTGGAGTCCCCAAAACTTAATCGGGGGGAACTATGGCTACACCTTC. It yields the protein CAWSPQNLIGGNYGYTF.

The chain carries TRBV27 and TRBJ1-6; the D gene is possibly TRBD1 (6 bases). The germline V gene has CDR1 MNHEY and CDR2 SMNVEV (reference sequence). V lost 6 bases and J 7 bases, leaving 13 bases between the germline ends. CDR3 length equals 14 residues. This CDR3 is CASSPGQENSPLHF. Written as DNA, the CDR3 is TGTGCCAGCAGCCCGGGACAAGAAAATTCACCCCTCCACTTT.

The chain combines TRBV29-1 with TRBJ2-7; D perhaps matches TRBD2 (7 bases). The germline V gene has CDR1 SQVTM and CDR2 ANQGSEA. The CDR3 length is 13 residues. The germline V and J ends were trimmed by 6 bases and 7 bases, with 19 bases remaining between them. CDR3 DNA sequence: TGCAGCGTCGGGGGGCGCTTGCAGGGGGAGCAGTACTTC. This codes for CSVGGRLQGEQYF.

This sequence joins TRBV28 and TRBJ1-4, with 8 bases lining up with TRBD1. The V gene end was trimmed by 6 bases and the J gene end by 0 bases; junction bases not matched to a gene: 18. The germline V gene has CDR1 MDHEN and CDR2 SYDVKM. This CDR3 spans 20 amino acids. The CDR3 sequence: CASRLHQGAMFLATNEKLFF. Here the CDR3 DNA reads TGTGCCAGCAGATTACATCAGGGGGCGATGTTTCTAGCAACTAATGAAAAACTGTTTTTT.

The chain uses TRBV5-1 and TRBJ2-3; 8 nucleotides agree with TRBD2. Losses at the gene ends were 2 bases for V and 5 bases for J; bases not matched to a gene: 1. CDR3 length equals 13 residues. Germline V gene data show CDR1 as SGHRS and CDR2 as YFSETQ. The CDR3 region is CASSFREGDTQYF. The CDR3 coding sequence is TGCGCCAGCAGCTTCCGGGAGGGAGATACGCAGTATTTT.

The chain is built from TRBV5-6 and TRBJ2-5; TRBD1 agrees at 8 bases. Trimming removed 0 bases from V and 2 bases from J; junction bases left unmatched: 9. The CDR3 loop spans 17 amino acids. From germline, CDR1 is SGHDT and CDR2 YYEEEE. The CDR3 is CASSLVARQGRQETQYF. The CDR3 DNA reads TGTGCCAGCAGCTTGGTCGCCCGACAGGGGAGGCAAGAGACCCAGTACTTC.

The chain has TRBV28 and TRBJ1-1, with 7 positions matching TRBD1. Losses at the gene ends were 4 bases for V and 5 bases for J; bases not matched to a gene: 7. The CDR3 loop spans 14 amino acids. Germline CDR1 is MDHEN and CDR2 is SYDVKM. CDR3 residues: CASSSAGGMTEAFF. For the CDR3, the DNA is TGTGCCAGCAGTTCTGCAGGGGGGATGACTGAAGCTTTCTTT.

The V and J genes are TRBV6-1 and TRBJ1-5; possible D gene TRBD1, 5 bases. In germline, CDR1 is MNHNS, CDR2 SASEGT. Trimming removed 3 bases from V and 2 bases from J, with 11 bases in between. The CDR3 extends over 15 amino acids. The CDR3 DNA follows: TGTGCCAGCAGTGAGGGCAGGGCGGGCAATCAGCCCCAGCATTTT. Its translation is CASSEGRAGNQPQHF.

J is TRBJ2-2 and V is TRBV28; the D gene is possibly TRBD2 (6 bases). Trimming shortened V by 6 bases and J by 7 bases, and 24 bases separated the two germline ends. There are 17 residues in the CDR3. Germline values: CDR1 MDHEN, CDR2 SYDVKM. The DNA for the CDR3 is TGTGCCAGCAGCCTAACATTGCCAGGGACTTTGGTCGGGGAGCTGTTTTTT. Translated: CASSLTLPGTLVGELFF. Using reference TRBV28 and TRBJ2-2 for the parts outside the CDR3, the full variable domain is DVKVTQSSRYLVKRTGEKVFLECVQDMDHENMFWYRQDPGLGLRLIYFSYDVKMKEKGDIPEGYSVSREKKERFSLILESASTNQTSMYLCASSLTLPGTLVGELFFGEGSRLTVL.

The chain uses TRBV9 and TRBJ2-2; D remains ambiguous. From germline, CDR1 is SGDLS and CDR2 YYNGEE. The CDR3 extends over 15 amino acids. Trimming left V 0 bases short and J 2 bases short, with 8 bases between. The CDR3 DNA reads TGTGCCAGCAGCGTAGACCAGACAAACACCGGGGAGCTGTTTTTT. Encoded protein: CASSVDQTNTGELFF.